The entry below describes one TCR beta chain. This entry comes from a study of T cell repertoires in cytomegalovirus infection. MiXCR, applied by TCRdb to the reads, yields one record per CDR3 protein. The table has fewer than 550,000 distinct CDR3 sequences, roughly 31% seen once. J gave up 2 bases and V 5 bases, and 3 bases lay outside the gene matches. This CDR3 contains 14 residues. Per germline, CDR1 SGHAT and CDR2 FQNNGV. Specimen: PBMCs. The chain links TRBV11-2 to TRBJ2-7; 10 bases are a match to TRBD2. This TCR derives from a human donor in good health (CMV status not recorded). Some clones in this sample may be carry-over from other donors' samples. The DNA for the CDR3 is TGTGCCAGCAGCGCCAGCGGGGGGGCCTACGAGCAGTACTTC. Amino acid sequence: CASSASGGAYEQYF. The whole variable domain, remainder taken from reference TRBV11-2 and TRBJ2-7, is EAGVAQSPRYKIIEKRQSVAFWCNPISGHATLYWYQQILGQGPKLLIQFQNNGVVDDSQLPKDRFSAERLKGVDSTLKIQPAKLEDSAVYLCASSASGGAYEQYFGPGTRLTVT.